This T cell receptor beta chain was identified during a study of T cell repertoires in cytomegalovirus infection. The wider study: Indications of both CMV infection and matching HLA type were provided by public TCR beta signatures.

Findings and limits, study-wide: Clonotype analysis showed dominance of the ex vivo response by HLA-C-restricted CMV-specific TCR beta clonotypes.

The sample holds a few counts of this clonotype. Its antigen is currently unknown. TCRdb called the reads again in MiXCR, with one record for every CDR3 protein. The repertoire holds about 150,000 distinct CDR3 sequences, with approximately 17% as singletons. V gave up 5 bases and J gave up 8 bases; unmatched junction bases: 12. Germline V gene lookup returns CDR1 SEHNR and CDR2 FQNEAQ (reference sequence). The CDR3 runs 15 residues. The genes are TRBV7-9 and TRBJ2-1; 7 nucleotides line up with TRBD2. Sequenced: CD8+ T cells from PBMCs. This TCR derives from a human donor in good health (CMV status not recorded). Some clones in this sample may be carry-over from other donors' samples. The CDR3 DNA sequence: TGTGCCAGCAGCCTCGGTATTGGGGAGGGAGATGAGCAGTTCTTC. Protein product: CASSLGIGEGDEQFF. The whole variable domain, remainder taken from reference TRBV7-9 and TRBJ2-1, is DTGVSQNPRHKITKRGQNVTFRCDPISEHNRLYWYRQTLGQGPEFLTYFQNEAQLEKSRLLSDRFSAERPKGSFSTLEIQRTEQGDSAMYLCASSLGIGEGDEQFFGPGTRLTVL.